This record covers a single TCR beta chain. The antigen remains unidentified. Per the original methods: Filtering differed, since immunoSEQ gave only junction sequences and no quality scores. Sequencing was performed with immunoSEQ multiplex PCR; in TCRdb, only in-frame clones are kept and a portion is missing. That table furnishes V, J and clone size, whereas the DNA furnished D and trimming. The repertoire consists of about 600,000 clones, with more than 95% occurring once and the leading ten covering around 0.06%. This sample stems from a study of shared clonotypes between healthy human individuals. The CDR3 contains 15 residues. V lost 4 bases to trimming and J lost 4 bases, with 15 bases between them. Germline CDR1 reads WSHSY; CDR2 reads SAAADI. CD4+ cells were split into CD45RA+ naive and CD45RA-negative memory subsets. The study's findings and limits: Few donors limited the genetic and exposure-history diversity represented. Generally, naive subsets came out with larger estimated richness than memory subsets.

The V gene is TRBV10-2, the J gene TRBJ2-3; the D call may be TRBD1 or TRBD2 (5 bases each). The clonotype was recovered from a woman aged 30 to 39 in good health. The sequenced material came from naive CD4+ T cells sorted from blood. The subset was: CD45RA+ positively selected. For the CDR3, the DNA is TGCGCCAGCAGTGCCCGATCCAGAGGGGCAGATACGCAGTATTTT. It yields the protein CASSARSRGADTQYF.